These 22 T cell receptor beta chains were all obtained from the same sample, sequenced in a study of glioma-infiltrating T cells. TCR alpha and beta CDR3 regions were amplified from RNA using iRepertoire nested multiplex PCR. TCRdb independently ran MiXCR on the multiplex PCR reads; one entry per CDR3 protein. The table has tens of thousands of distinct CDR3 sequences, 40% seen once. Sequenced input: glioma tissue, nonneoplastic brain tissue, or PBMCs (not recorded which). All receptors derive from a human donor with low-grade glioma or glioblastoma, undergoing nonglioma brain surgery, or in good health (not recorded which).

To note about this clonotype: The junction shows a germline mismatch at one end, possibly a read error. V usage is TRBV6-6 and J usage is TRBJ2-3, with TRBD2 identical over 10 bases. The CDR3 runs 14 residues. The germline gives CDR1 MNHNY, CDR2 SVGAGI (reference sequence). The CDR3 nucleotides are TGTGCCAGCAGCCGGACTAGCGGCTCTCTTCCGCAGTGTTTT. Translated, it gives CASSRTSGSLPQCF.

Details on this clonotype: The CDR3 carries no conserved terminal phenylalanine or tryptophan, so it likely arises from a read error. The V call is TRBV27, the J call TRBJ2-1; 8 bases agree with TRBD1. Germline V CDR1 and CDR2: MNHEY, SMNVEV (reference sequence). CDR3 size: 15 residues. CDR3 DNA: TGTGCCAGCAGTTTCGACAGGGGAGTGTACAACGAGCAGTTCCTC. Translating gives CASSFDRGVYNEQFL.

This clonotype was seen at least ten times. The rearrangement joins TRBV20-1 to TRBJ2-1; D not certain. This CDR3 spans 11 amino acids. CDR1 and CDR2 (germline): DFQATT, SNEGSKA (reference sequence). V was clipped by 1 base and J by 9 bases, with 7 bases between them. CDR3 DNA: TGCAGTGCTAGAGCTGGTACTGAGCAGTTCTTC. Translating gives CSARAGTEQFF.

This clonotype was seen at least ten times. The V and J genes are TRBV20-1 and TRBJ2-1, with 11 positions matching TRBD2. Germline CDR1 DFQATT, CDR2 SNEGSKA (reference sequence). The CDR3 spans 16 residues. V dropped 5 bases and J dropped 6; count of bases not matched to a gene: 12. CDR3 DNA: TGCAGTGCTCCGGCTTCACTAGCGGGAGCTTTCAATGAGCAGTTCTTC. Residues: CSAPASLAGAFNEQFF.

This clonotype was counted a single time. V gene TRBV6-1 combines with J gene TRBJ1-5; D not certain. The CDR3 is made up of 11 amino acids. Germline-derived CDR1 and CDR2 are MNHNS and SASEGT. The CDR3 reads CAGSAFQPQHF. The CDR3 region has the DNA TGTGCTGGCAGTGCTTTTCAGCCCCAGCATTTT.

This clonotype was recorded many times. V usage is TRBV28 and J usage is TRBJ2-2; D gene uncertain. V was shortened by 5 bases and J by 8 bases, with 12 bases between the two germline ends. This CDR3 has 13 amino acids. CDR1 and CDR2 (germline): MDHEN, SYDVKM. CDR3 nucleotides: TGTGCCAGCAGTCTTAACTGGTCGGGGGAGCTGTTTTTT. This translates into CASSLNWSGELFF.

The count of this clonotype is one. This chain links TRBV29-1 with TRBJ2-1; D is possibly TRBD1 (5 bases). There are 12 residues in the CDR3. Germline V gene data show CDR1 as SQVTM and CDR2 as ANQGSEA. Trimming cost V 7 bases and J 6 bases, with 13 bases left between them. The chain's CDR3 is CSAKAGINEQFF. The CDR3 DNA sequence: TGCAGCGCCAAGGCAGGGATCAATGAGCAGTTCTTC.

This clonotype occurred many times. The chain employs TRBV27 and TRBJ2-1, with D unclear. The CDR3 totals 16 residues. Trimming removed 3 bases at V and 0 bases at J, with 12 bases between. The germline CDR1 and CDR2 sequences are MNHEY and SMNVEV (reference sequence). CDR3 DNA: TGTGCCAGCAGTTTCATCCAAGGTCCCTCCTACAATGAGCAGTTCTTC. It specifies CASSFIQGPSYNEQFF.

About this clonotype: One base away lies a much larger clone, so this may be a sequencing read error. J is TRBJ1-2 and V is TRBV18; D might be TRBD1 (6 bases). The germline gives CDR1 KGHSH, CDR2 LQKENI. CDR3 length: 17 residues. The CDR3 sequence: CASSPTSGGGRPYGHTF. The CDR3, as DNA: TGTGCCAGCTCACCTACCTCGGGCGGGGGCCGTCCCTATGGCCACACCTTC.

This clonotype came up many times. The J gene is TRBJ2-3, the V gene TRBV6-4; TRBD1 matches at 8 bases. Germline V lookup: CDR1 MRHNA, CDR2 SNTAGT. The CDR3 totals 14 residues. V dropped 6 bases and J dropped 0; count of bases not matched to a gene: 2. CDR3 region: CASRRQGSTDTQYF. The CDR3 DNA is TGTGCCAGCAGGAGACAGGGGAGCACAGATACGCAGTATTTT.

This clonotype is labeled medium-sized. The V call is TRBV6-1, the J call TRBJ2-5; tentatively, D is TRBD1 or TRBD2 (5 bases each). Trimming pared 10 bases from V and 7 bases from J, leaving 13 bases between. Germline loops: CDR1 MNHNS, CDR2 SASEGT. This CDR3 spans 11 amino acids. The CDR3 is CATGAGGTQYF. The CDR3 nucleotides are TGTGCCACCGGGGCCGGTGGGACCCAGTACTTC.

The sample holds a few counts of this clonotype. The junction does not match germline at one end; this may be a read error. The genes are TRBV5-1 and TRBJ1-1; D might be TRBD1 (5 bases). CDR3 length: 13 residues. Germline V gene data show CDR1 as SGHRS and CDR2 as YFSETQ. The CDR3 DNA reads as TGCGTCAGCAGCTTCCAGGGCAGCACTGAAGCTTTCTTT. Encoded protein: CVSSFQGSTEAFF. Variable domain in full (rest from reference TRBV5-1 and TRBJ1-1): KAGVTQTPRYLIKTRGQQVTLSCSPISGHRSVSWYQQTPGQGLQFLFEYFSETQRNKGNFPGRFSGRQFSNSRSEMNVSTLELGDSALYLCVSSFQGSTEAFFGQGTRLTVV.

This clonotype was observed many times. The V call is TRBV6-6, the J call TRBJ2-3; D gene unclear. V was cut by 2 bases and J by 0 bases, with 6 bases left in between. The CDR3 totals 14 residues. Germline V gives CDR1 MNHNY, CDR2 SVGAGI (reference sequence). The CDR3 loop reads CASSYRASTDTQYF. For the CDR3, the DNA is TGTGCCAGCAGTTACCGGGCTAGCACAGATACGCAGTATTTT.

Many counts were recorded for this clonotype. The chain joins TRBV12-3 or TRBV12-4 to TRBJ1-5; D may be TRBD1 (5 bases). V lost 3 bases and J 6 bases, leaving 12 bases between the germline ends. The CDR3 consists of 14 residues. Here the CDR3 DNA reads TGTGCCAGCAGTTTGGGGCTGAATAGTCAGCCCCAGCATTTT. Protein sequence: CASSLGLNSQPQHF.

Concerning this clonotype: A much larger clone lies one base from this, so it may be a read error. The chain recombines TRBV13 with TRBJ2-5, with D tentatively TRBD2 (5 bases). There are 12 residues in the CDR3. Germline loops: CDR1 PRHDT, CDR2 FYEKMQ (reference sequence). The CDR3 region has the DNA TGTGCCAGCACCACCGCCGGGGAGAACCAGTACTTC. Translating gives CASTTAGENQYF. The complete variable domain, with remaining parts taken from reference TRBV13 and TRBJ2-5, reads AAGVIQSPRHLIKEKRETATLKCYPIPRHDTVYWYQQGPGQDPQFLISFYEKMQSDKGSIPDRFSAQQFSDYHSELNMSSLELGDSALYFCASTTAGENQYFGPGTRLLVL.

This clonotype was detected many times. V and J are TRBV7-2 and TRBJ2-1; D may correspond to TRBD1 or TRBD2 (5 bases each). The CDR3 loop spans 14 amino acids. CDR1 is SGHTA, CDR2 FQGNSA, per germline. V lost 5 bases and J lost 4, with 12 bases in between. CDR3 nucleotides: TGTGCCAGCAGCCGGGGCCGTGCGTACAATGAGCAGTTCTTC. Translated, it gives CASSRGRAYNEQFF.

This clonotype was recorded many times. The chain combines TRBV6-2 or TRBV6-3 with TRBJ2-3; TRBD2 agrees at 9 bases. Germline CDR1 is MNHEY and CDR2 is SVGEGT. The CDR3 loop spans 15 amino acids. V was pared by 6 bases and J by 3 bases, with 7 bases of the junction left unmatched. In nucleotides, the CDR3 is TGTGCCAGCAGCCCCAGTAGCGGGGGAACAGATACGCAGTATTTT. Protein: CASSPSSGGTDTQYF.

A note on this clonotype: Being one base from a much bigger clone, this may be a read error. The chain employs TRBV3-1 and TRBJ2-1; TRBD2 might be the D (5 bases). Germline CDR1 is LGHDT and CDR2 is YNNKEL (reference sequence). V was cut by 0 bases and J by 10 bases, with 16 bases left in between. The CDR3 runs to 15 residues. This CDR3 is CASSQDVREGHEQFF. The CDR3 region has the DNA TGTGCCAGCAGCCAAGATGTCCGGGAAGGTCACGAGCAGTTCTTC.

In this sample, this clonotype turned up once. A much larger clone is a single base away; this may be a read error. This chain links TRBV2 with TRBJ2-7, with 8 bases fitting TRBD1. This CDR3 is built from 13 residues. From germline, CDR1 is SNHLY and CDR2 FYNNEI. The CDR3 nucleotides are TGTGCCAGCAGGACAGGGGTCTCCTACGAGCGGTACTTC. It yields the protein CASRTGVSYERYF.

Ten or more counts support this clonotype. The rearrangement links TRBV6-1 to TRBJ1-5, with TRBD1 as a possible D gene (5 bases). This CDR3 spans 14 amino acids. Trimming shortened V by 6 bases and J by 6 bases, and 15 bases separated the two germline ends. Germline-derived CDR1 and CDR2 are MNHNS and SASEGT. CDR3 loop: CASRRDPGRQPQHF. For the CDR3, the DNA is TGTGCCAGCAGGCGGGACCCTGGCCGTCAGCCCCAGCATTTT.

The chain uses TRBV9 and TRBJ2-1; 7 nucleotides line up with TRBD1. Losses at the gene ends were 2 bases for V and 10 bases for J; bases not matched to a gene: 6. The germline gives CDR1 SGDLS, CDR2 YYNGEE. This CDR3 spans 13 amino acids. CDR3 DNA: TGTGCCAGCAGCGTCCGACAGGGAAGGGAGCAGTTCTTC. Its translation is CASSVRQGREQFF. Full variable domain (outside the CDR3, taken from reference TRBV9 and TRBJ2-1): DSGVTQTPKHLITATGQRVTLRCSPRSGDLSVYWYQQSLDQGLQFLIQYYNGEERAKGNILERFSAQQFPDLHSELNLSSLELGDSALYFCASSVRQGREQFFGPGTRLTVL.

Points on this clonotype: A much larger clone lies a single base off, so this may be a read error. The chain joins TRBV19 to TRBJ2-7, with D possibly called TRBD1 or TRBD2 (6 bases each). With the DNA end fitting TRBJ2-5 better, the J assignment may be wrong. Germline V gene data show CDR1 as LNHDA and CDR2 as SQIVND (reference sequence). The CDR3 contains 15 residues. The CDR3, as DNA: TGTGCCAGTAGTACTACTAGAGGGGGGATAGAGACCCAGTACTTC. Protein product: CASSTTRGGIETQYF.